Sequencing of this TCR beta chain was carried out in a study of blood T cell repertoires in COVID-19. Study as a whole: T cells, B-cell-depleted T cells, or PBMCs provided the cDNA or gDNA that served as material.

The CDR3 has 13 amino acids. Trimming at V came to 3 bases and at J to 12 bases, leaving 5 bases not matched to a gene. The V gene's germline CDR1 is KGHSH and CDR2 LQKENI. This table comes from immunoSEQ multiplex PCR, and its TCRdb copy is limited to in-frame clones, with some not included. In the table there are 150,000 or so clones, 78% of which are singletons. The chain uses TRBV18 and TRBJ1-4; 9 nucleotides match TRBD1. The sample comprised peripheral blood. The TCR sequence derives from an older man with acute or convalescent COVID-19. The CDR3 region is CASSPLGQGQLFF. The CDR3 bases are TGTGCCAGCTCACCCTTGGGACAGGGACAACTGTTTTTT.